This TCR beta chain came from a study of T cell responses to AZD1222 COVID-19 vaccine. Method: immunoSEQ multiplex PCR; TCRdb's copy keeps in-frame clones and lacks some. Here the sample spans approximately 80,000 clones, just over 90% being singletons. This clone appeared once. Its cognate antigen is unknown. Per germline, CDR1 LGHDT and CDR2 YNNKEL (reference sequence). The CDR3 length is 13 residues. J lost 5 bases, V lost 4 bases, and 5 bases had no gene match. Whole-study results and caveats: Females made up more of the donors, who were largely white British, and clonal diversity may have come out too low.

The TCR was taken from an adult who received the AZD1222 COVID-19 vaccine. The chain carries TRBV3-1 (or the pseudogene TRBV3-2) and TRBJ2-7, with 7 nucleotides matching TRBD1. The sample here was peripheral blood, taken 28 days after the second AZD1222 dose. CDR3 nucleotide sequence: TGTGCCAGCAGCCGCCCGACAGGGCACGAGCAGTACTTC. It is translated as CASSRPTGHEQYF.